The T cell receptor beta chain under discussion was sequenced for a study of cytomegalovirus exposure and HLA in healthy donors. Healthy bone marrow donors made up the donor group. PCR was performed using 60 Vbeta and 13 Jbeta primers. Data came from immunoSEQ multiplex PCR; TCRdb stores just in-frame clones and leaves some out. The table has roughly 80,000 clones, roughly 69% seen once. Germline V gene data show CDR1 as LNHDA and CDR2 as SQIVND (reference sequence). V was cut by 2 bases and J by 2 bases, with 5 bases left in between. CDR3 length: 13 amino acids. The rearrangement joins TRBV19 to TRBJ2-3; D gene uncertain. Sequenced input: PBMCs. The sequence was obtained from a woman between 45 and 60 years old in good health and CMV-seropositive. DNA of the CDR3: TGTGCCAGTAGTATATCCCACACAGATACGCAGTATTTT. This encodes CASSISHTDTQYF.